This entry concerns a single T cell receptor beta chain. Trimming shortened V by 9 bases and J by 5 bases, and 20 bases separated the two germline ends. The CDR3 spans 14 residues. The germline gives CDR1 SGHVS, CDR2 FQNEAQ. The sample originates from a study of CD8 T cells in Susac syndrome. RNA totalling about 0.45 to 1 ug underwent reverse transcription with random hexamers. From the immunoSEQ multiplex PCR reads, TCRdb called clonotypes with MiXCR, one entry per CDR3 protein. This table has around 130,000 distinct CDR3 sequences, about 95% appearing once. This sequence was found in a human donor in good health. V usage is TRBV7-8 and J usage is TRBJ2-7; D is undetermined. The specimen sequenced was CD4+ T cells from PBMCs. DNA for the CDR3: TGTGCCAGTAAACTTACCAGTTTTATCAACGAGCAGTACTTC. As protein: CASKLTSFINEQYF.